A selection of T cell receptor beta chains follows, all from one sample in a study of beta chain features in type 1 diabetes. Sequencing was performed with immunoSEQ multiplex PCR; in TCRdb, only in-frame clones are kept and a portion is missing. The table has 40,000 or so clones, 51% seen once. The sequencing sample was made of Tregs from blood. The source is a woman between 18 and 29 years old in good health. Both conserved end residues are part of each CDR3. The D gene is left open where the match is weak.

CDR3aa: CASSAQGGDGYTF
d_gene: TRBD1
v_gene: TRBV6-1
j_gene: TRBJ1-2

CDR3aa: CASSSPGQGSGANVLTF
d_gene: TRBD1
v_gene: TRBV7-9
j_gene: TRBJ2-6

CDR3aa: CASSIRVGGYYNEQFF
d_gene: -
v_gene: TRBV5-1
j_gene: TRBJ2-1

CDR3aa: CASSLVLTDTQYF
d_gene: -
v_gene: TRBV27
j_gene: TRBJ2-3

CDR3aa: CASSPRAGRAYEQYF
d_gene: TRBD2
v_gene: TRBV6-5
j_gene: TRBJ2-7

CDR3aa: CASSLVATRSTDTQYF
d_gene: -
v_gene: TRBV7-9
j_gene: TRBJ2-3

CDR3aa: CASSFNRNIQYF
d_gene: -
v_gene: TRBV28
j_gene: TRBJ2-4

CDR3aa: CAISAPGQFLNEQFF
d_gene: TRBD1
v_gene: TRBV10-3
j_gene: TRBJ2-1

CDR3aa: CASSPPTSNTGELFF
d_gene: -
v_gene: TRBV18
j_gene: TRBJ2-2

CDR3aa: CASSESPGDPFF
d_gene: -
v_gene: TRBV25-1
j_gene: TRBJ2-1

CDR3aa: CASTRPSGRAAAEQFF
d_gene: TRBD2
v_gene: TRBV11-2
j_gene: TRBJ2-1

CDR3aa: CASSRVSQETQYF
d_gene: -
v_gene: TRBV5-1
j_gene: TRBJ2-5

CDR3aa: CASSESLRAGANVLTF
d_gene: -
v_gene: TRBV25-1
j_gene: TRBJ2-6

CDR3aa: CASSLRQVRPNYGYTF
d_gene: -
v_gene: TRBV5-4
j_gene: TRBJ1-2

CDR3aa: CASSPVGQGGGRTEAFF
d_gene: TRBD1
v_gene: TRBV18
j_gene: TRBJ1-1

CDR3aa: CASRPGQGYNEQFF
d_gene: TRBD1
v_gene: TRBV7-2
j_gene: TRBJ2-1

CDR3aa: CASRQGNTEAFF
d_gene: -
v_gene: TRBV7-8
j_gene: TRBJ1-1

CDR3aa: CASRTGESTEAFF
d_gene: TRBD1
v_gene: TRBV6-5
j_gene: TRBJ1-1

CDR3aa: CASSPGSENTEAFF
d_gene: -
v_gene: TRBV7-3
j_gene: TRBJ1-1

CDR3aa: CSVGLPGYEQYF
d_gene: -
v_gene: TRBV29-1
j_gene: TRBJ2-7

CDR3aa: CASSPGGDYQPQHF
d_gene: -
v_gene: TRBV7-2
j_gene: TRBJ1-5

CDR3aa: CASSQQGVPSSYEQYF
d_gene: TRBD1
v_gene: TRBV4-1
j_gene: TRBJ2-7

CDR3aa: CASSLFFQGTDTQYF
d_gene: -
v_gene: TRBV11-2
j_gene: TRBJ2-3

CDR3aa: CASSLEGQTTEAFF
d_gene: TRBD1
v_gene: TRBV7-9
j_gene: TRBJ1-1

CDR3aa: CASSLSGQGAVETQYF
d_gene: TRBD1
v_gene: TRBV7-2
j_gene: TRBJ2-5

CDR3aa: CASKWREGALEQYF
d_gene: TRBD2
v_gene: TRBV7-9
j_gene: TRBJ2-7

CDR3aa: CASSAGTGAYGYTF
d_gene: TRBD1
v_gene: TRBV5-1
j_gene: TRBJ1-2

CDR3aa: CASSLAGTDTQYF
d_gene: -
v_gene: TRBV5-4
j_gene: TRBJ2-3

CDR3aa: CSARTGNGYTF
d_gene: TRBD1
v_gene: TRBV20-1
j_gene: TRBJ1-2

CDR3aa: CSVRDSYEQYF
d_gene: -
v_gene: TRBV29-1
j_gene: TRBJ2-7

CDR3aa: CASSIAGGRAGNEQFF
d_gene: TRBD2
v_gene: TRBV19
j_gene: TRBJ2-1

CDR3aa: CASSHGTSGRSEQYF
d_gene: TRBD2
v_gene: TRBV18
j_gene: TRBJ2-7

CDR3aa: CASSLDRGGSYEQYF
d_gene: TRBD1
v_gene: TRBV2
j_gene: TRBJ2-7

CDR3aa: CASSPSGLDSNEQFF
d_gene: -
v_gene: TRBV19
j_gene: TRBJ2-1

CDR3aa: CASSFLDRGGYGYTF
d_gene: TRBD1
v_gene: TRBV19
j_gene: TRBJ1-2

CDR3aa: CASSRDGGFRNEQYF
d_gene: -
v_gene: TRBV18
j_gene: TRBJ2-7

CDR3aa: CASSLMSSWQETQYF
d_gene: -
v_gene: TRBV28
j_gene: TRBJ2-5

CDR3aa: CASSLGGSNEKLFF
d_gene: -
v_gene: TRBV7-2
j_gene: TRBJ1-4

CDR3aa: CASSQDVTGKGGFGYEQYF
d_gene: -
v_gene: TRBV4-2
j_gene: -

CDR3aa: CATSRVSITSGANVLTF
d_gene: -
v_gene: TRBV15
j_gene: TRBJ2-6